One and the same sample provided the 11 T cell receptor beta chains below, sequenced in a study of T cell changes during pregnancy in multiple sclerosis. TCRdb's table, derived via immunoSEQ multiplex PCR, lists solely in-frame clones and lacks some. The sample shows 35,000 to 55,000 clones, 70% to 90% of them seen only once. Sequencing used CD4+ T cells from peripheral blood mononuclear cells, obtained after pregnancy. The receptors originated from a female donor with multiple sclerosis, enrolled in a pregnancy study.

The V and J genes are TRBV18 and TRBJ2-7, with TRBD1 matching 7 bases. CDR3 size: 13 residues. V gave up 3 bases and J gave up 6 bases; unmatched junction bases: 5. The germline CDR1 and CDR2 sequences are KGHSH and LQKENI. The CDR3 DNA reads TGTGCCAGCTCACCGGGGACAGAAGGCGAGCAGTACTTC. Amino acids: CASSPGTEGEQYF.

The chain has TRBV6-4 and TRBJ1-2; 9 nucleotides agree with TRBD1. J lost 8 bases, V lost 2 bases, and 6 bases had no gene match. The CDR3 has 14 amino acids. Germline CDR1 is MRHNA and CDR2 is SNTAGT. The CDR3, as DNA: TGTGCCAGCAGTGACCCTGGACAGGGGTCCGGCTACACCTTC. Translation: CASSDPGQGSGYTF.

The chain is built from TRBV5-1 and TRBJ2-2; D is possibly TRBD2 (5 bases). The germline CDR1 and CDR2 sequences are SGHRS and YFSETQ. V lost 4 bases and J lost 2, with 12 bases in between. This CDR3 contains 15 residues. The chain's CDR3 is CASSPDGLNTGELFF. The CDR3, as DNA: TGCGCCAGCAGCCCGGACGGACTTAACACCGGGGAGCTGTTTTTT.

The chain combines TRBV5-4 with TRBJ2-6, with D possibly being TRBD1 (6 bases). Trimming shortened V by 3 bases and J by 1 base, and 20 bases separated the two germline ends. The CDR3 is 19 amino acids. The germline V gene encodes CDR1 SGHNT and CDR2 YYREEE (reference sequence). CDR3 nucleotides: TGTGCCAGCAGCTGGCCGAACAGGGAAATGGGATCTGGGGCCAACGTCCTGACTTTC. Translation: CASSWPNREMGSGANVLTF.

The CDR3 nucleotides are TGTGCCAGCAGTGCCGGGACAGGGGGCGGCGAGCAGTACTTC. It yields the protein CASSAGTGGGEQYF. This chain joins TRBV6-5 and TRBJ2-7; TRBD1 aligns across 12 bases. V lost 5 bases to trimming and J lost 6 bases; unmatched junction nucleotides: 5. CDR1 is MNHEY and CDR2 is SVGAGI in the germline V gene. This CDR3 region has 14 residues.

The V gene is TRBV18, the J gene TRBJ2-3; 13 nucleotides align to TRBD2. J was trimmed by 4 bases and V by 5 bases; bases with no gene match: 12. Germline CDR1 and CDR2: KGHSH and LQKENI. The CDR3 consists of 18 residues. The CDR3 DNA reads as TGTGCCAGCTCATCCGGCTTTTGGACTAGCGGGAGTGCAGATACGCAGTATTTT. Protein sequence: CASSSGFWTSGSADTQYF.

This chain joins TRBV28 and TRBJ2-7, with D perhaps TRBD1 (6 bases). CDR3 length equals 15 residues. Germline CDR1 MDHEN, CDR2 SYDVKM. Between the trimmed V and J ends, which lost 1 base and 4 bases, there was a span of 14 bases. In nucleotides, the CDR3 is TGTGCCAGCAGTTTATACTTACAGGGATCTTACGAGCAGTACTTC. Its protein is CASSLYLQGSYEQYF.

The CDR3 here is CASSRTGAGANVLTF. In DNA form, the CDR3 reads TGTGCCAGCAGTCGCACAGGGGCTGGGGCCAACGTCCTGACTTTC. V is TRBV28 and J is TRBJ2-6; 7 nucleotides line up with TRBD1. CDR3 length equals 15 residues. Germline V lookup: CDR1 MDHEN, CDR2 SYDVKM. The trim removed 5 bases at V and 2 bases at J, leaving 3 bases unmatched.

The rearrangement links TRBV6-5 to TRBJ1-1, with D unclear. CDR3 length equals 14 residues. Trimming shortened V by 0 bases and J by 6 bases, and 11 bases separated the two germline ends. CDR1 is MNHEY, CDR2 SVGAGI, per germline. CDR3 amino acids: CASSYSFGVAEAFF. CDR3 coding DNA: TGTGCCAGCAGTTACTCATTCGGAGTGGCTGAAGCTTTCTTT.

CDR3 protein: CASSLEGGSYEQYF. DNA for the CDR3: TGTGCCAGCAGCTTAGAAGGCGGGAGCTACGAGCAGTACTTC. The chain carries TRBV11-3 and TRBJ2-7; 7 nucleotides align to TRBD2. This CDR3 is built from 14 residues. Germline trimming cut 0 bases from V and 3 bases from J; bases unmatched to any gene: 2. Germline V gene data show CDR1 as SGHNT and CDR2 as YENEEA.

The J gene is TRBJ2-1, the V gene TRBV11-1; the match to TRBD2 covers 8 bases. From germline, CDR1 is SGHAT and CDR2 FQDESV (reference sequence). The CDR3 loop spans 16 amino acids. J was trimmed by 6 bases and V by 5 bases; bases with no gene match: 12. The CDR3 coding sequence is TGTGCCAGCAGCCCACCCGGACTAGCAAGAATCAATGAGCAGTTCTTC. Residues: CASSPPGLARINEQFF.